This TCR beta chain came from a study of OX40 agonist ivuxolimab in advanced cancers. On the study more broadly: Patients in the trial were receiving intravenous ivuxolimab every 2 weeks, at doses of 0.01 to 10 mg/kg. About 44% of patients had received prior checkpoint inhibitor therapy. The study, taken as a whole, reports: Doses of 0.1 to 3.0 mg/kg were accompanied by clonal expansion of CD4+ and CD8+ blood T cells by week 6. The study found that CD8+ T cells averaged more expanded clones than CD4+.

Using immunoSEQ multiplex PCR, the repertoire was profiled, and TCRdb retains in-frame clones only, with some absent. Here the sample spans approximately 130,000 clones, 93% being singletons. The germline V gene has CDR1 MNHEY and CDR2 SMNVEV (reference sequence). This CDR3 contains 16 residues. With 5 bases removed from V and 1 base from J, the gap between germline ends came to 17 bases. Comments on this clone: Its target is unknown.

The sample in question was CD4+ or CD8+ T cells sorted from blood, obtained in a trial of the OX40 agonist ivuxolimab. The chain couples TRBV27 to TRBJ1-2, with D perhaps TRBD1 (6 bases). The origin of this receptor is an adult with an advanced solid tumor such as melanoma, head and neck, liver or kidney cancer. Here the CDR3 DNA reads TGTGCCAGCAGTCCACTCGGGACACAGGGTAACTATGGCTACACCTTC. It translates to CASSPLGTQGNYGYTF.